This T cell receptor (beta chain) is from a study of cytomegalovirus exposure and HLA in healthy donors. The CDR3 has 16 residues. Germline V gene sequence: CDR1 SGHTA, CDR2 FQGTGA. The germline V and J ends were trimmed by 2 bases and 1 base, with 14 bases remaining between them. The data were produced by immunoSEQ multiplex PCR, yet TCRdb's version contains in-frame clones alone and is incomplete. The data contain approximately 120,000 clones, just under 95% of them seen just once; the ten biggest clones take up roughly 1.3%. The chain has TRBV7-3 and TRBJ1-2; the D gene is possibly TRBD1 (6 bases). The receptor was isolated from a woman between 18 and 29 years old in good health and CMV-seronegative. Sequenced: PBMCs. The CDR3 protein is CASSLLRGGLNYGYTF. The CDR3 nucleotides read TGTGCCAGCAGCTTATTGAGGGGGGGCCTTAACTATGGCTACACCTTC.